One and the same sample provided the 27 T cell receptor beta chains below, sequenced in a study of control samples from healthy donors and cancer patients. The method was immunoSEQ multiplex PCR; TCRdb's version includes in-frame clones alone and lacks a portion of them. The repertoire has approximately 150,000 clones, approximately 92% of them found once; the top ten carry just over 2%. The sample was blood. These receptors all stem from a woman in her thirties or forties in good health.

The V call is TRBV11-1, the J call TRBJ1-5; D is undetermined. Trimming stripped 5 bases from V and 0 bases from J, with 5 bases between. The CDR3 runs to 13 residues. Germline V gene sequence: CDR1 SGHAT, CDR2 FQDESV (reference sequence). The CDR3 is CASSANSNQPQHF. CDR3 sequence (DNA): TGTGCCAGCAGCGCAAATAGCAATCAGCCCCAGCATTTT.

The chain recombines TRBV6-5 with TRBJ2-7, with a tentative D call TRBD1 (6 bases). This CDR3 spans 14 amino acids. V lost 7 bases and J 3 bases, leaving 16 bases between the germline ends. Germline V CDR1 and CDR2: MNHEY, SVGAGI. The CDR3: CASIEAVQGYEQYF. The CDR3, as DNA: TGTGCCAGCATCGAGGCGGTACAGGGCTACGAGCAGTACTTC.

This chain connects TRBV20-1 to TRBJ1-2; no clear D gene. CDR1 and CDR2 from the germline V gene are DFQATT and SNEGSKA (reference sequence). The CDR3 consists of 13 residues. Trimming cost V 3 bases and J 3 bases, with 11 bases left between them. The DNA of the CDR3 is TGCAGTGCTAGTGTGCTCGGGTACTATGGCTACACCTTC. It yields the protein CSASVLGYYGYTF.

The V call is TRBV5-1, the J call TRBJ1-3, with D possibly matching TRBD1 (6 bases). The ends were cut back, 5 bases at V and 4 bases at J, with 13 bases in the middle. The CDR3 sequence is 14 residues long. Germline V lookup: CDR1 SGHRS, CDR2 YFSETQ. CDR3 residues: CASRGGAAGNTIYF. CDR3 DNA sequence: TGCGCCAGCAGGGGGGGCGCGGCAGGAAACACCATATATTTT.

The gene calls are TRBV7-9 and TRBJ2-1; TRBD2 matches at 10 bases. The CDR3 sequence is 15 residues long. With 6 bases clipped from V and 8 bases from J, the junction kept 10 bases outside the gene matches. The germline V gene encodes CDR1 SEHNR and CDR2 FQNEAQ (reference sequence). DNA of the CDR3: TGTGCCAGCAGTGAGGGACTAGCGATCGGTGATGAGCAGTTCTTC. It specifies CASSEGLAIGDEQFF.

The rearrangement links TRBV6-6 to TRBJ1-2; TRBD1 matches 9 bases. V lost 7 bases, J lost 3 bases, and 9 bases stayed unmatched. The germline V gene has CDR1 MNHNY and CDR2 SVGAGI (reference sequence). This CDR3 is built from 15 residues. CDR3 region: CASNLGTGFDYGYTF. DNA for the CDR3: TGTGCCAGCAACCTAGGGACAGGGTTTGACTATGGCTACACCTTC.

The chain joins TRBV13 to TRBJ1-5; the D gene is possibly TRBD1 (5 bases). The CDR3 sequence is 13 residues long. V was clipped by 1 base and J by 7 bases, with 8 bases between them. Germline V gene lookup returns CDR1 PRHDT and CDR2 FYEKMQ (reference sequence). The CDR3: CASSLDRDQPQHF. For the CDR3, the DNA is TGTGCCAGCAGCTTAGATCGGGACCAGCCCCAGCATTTT.

The chain combines TRBV5-1 with TRBJ1-6; possible D gene TRBD1, 5 bases. Trimming took 0 bases from V and 7 from J, leaving 14 bases between them. Germline loops: CDR1 SGHRS, CDR2 YFSETQ. The length of the CDR3 is 16 residues. The CDR3 sequence: CASSLEAGTGNSPLHF. DNA of the CDR3: TGCGCCAGCAGCTTGGAGGCCGGGACGGGAAATTCACCCCTCCACTTT.

This clone was seen just once. This chain uses TRBV5-1 with TRBJ1-5; 12 positions agree with TRBD1. The CDR3 sequence is 16 residues long. Germline trimming cut 4 bases from V and 7 bases from J; bases unmatched to any gene: 9. CDR1 is SGHRS and CDR2 is YFSETQ in the germline V gene. The DNA for the CDR3 is TGCGCCAGCAGCACGGGGACAGGGGGCGCAGGACAGCCCCAGCATTTT. Amino acid sequence: CASSTGTGGAGQPQHF.

J is TRBJ1-2 and V is TRBV6-5, with 7 bases matching TRBD1. The CDR3 extends over 14 amino acids. Trimming at V came to 1 base and at J to 7 bases, leaving 6 bases not matched to a gene. CDR1 and CDR2 from the germline V gene are MNHEY and SVGAGI. CDR3 amino acids: CASSYFGQDRGYTF. In DNA, the CDR3 is TGTGCCAGCAGTTACTTCGGACAGGACCGTGGCTACACCTTC.

The CDR3 DNA is TGTGCCAGCAGTCCACAAAGCAATGAGCAGTTCTTC. It codes for CASSPQSNEQFF. This sequence joins TRBV25-1 and TRBJ2-1; D call uncertain. The germline gives CDR1 MGHDK, CDR2 SYGVNS. The germline V and J ends were trimmed by 5 bases and 6 bases, with 8 bases remaining between them. This CDR3 contains 12 residues.

The J gene is TRBJ1-4, the V gene TRBV3-1 (or the pseudogene TRBV3-2); D gene ambiguous. V was cut by 1 base and J by 9 bases, with 15 bases left in between. CDR1 LGHDT and CDR2 YNNKEL come from the germline V gene (reference sequence). The CDR3 contains 15 residues. The CDR3 nucleotides read TGTGCCAGCAGCCAAGTTTCGCCGAGAGGGAAAAAACTGTTTTTT. Translated, it gives CASSQVSPRGKKLFF.

The chain employs TRBV19 and TRBJ2-7; 9 positions agree with TRBD2. The junction had 3 bases not matched to a gene; V was cut back by 1 base and J by 2 bases. Germline V gene data show CDR1 as LNHDA and CDR2 as SQIVND (reference sequence). This CDR3 comprises 15 residues. CDR3 sequence: CASSIGASGAYEQYF. In nucleotides, the CDR3 is TGTGCCAGTAGTATAGGCGCTAGCGGGGCCTACGAGCAGTACTTC.

This clone was observed once. The chain joins TRBV14 to TRBJ2-1; D may correspond to TRBD1 or TRBD2 (7 bases each). The CDR3 contains 16 residues. Germline V lookup: CDR1 SGHDN, CDR2 FVKESK. Trimming cost V 4 bases and J 6 bases, with 19 bases left between them. The CDR3 coding sequence is TGTGCCAGCAGCCTGACCGGGGAGGGGGCGAGCAATGAGCAGTTCTTC. Translating gives CASSLTGEGASNEQFF. Full variable domain (outside the CDR3, taken from reference TRBV14 and TRBJ2-1): EAGVTQFPSHSVIEKGQTVTLRCDPISGHDNLYWYRRVMGKEIKFLLHFVKESKQDESGMPNNRFLAERTGGTYSTLKVQPAELEDSGVYFCASSLTGEGASNEQFFGPGTRLTVL.

This clone appeared once. The gene calls are TRBV19 and TRBJ2-3, with D possibly being TRBD1 or TRBD2 (5 bases each). Germline-derived CDR1 and CDR2 are LNHDA and SQIVND (reference sequence). CDR3 length: 14 residues. Trimming cost V 6 bases and J 1 base, with 11 bases left between them. CDR3 loop: CASRASGRTDTQYF. The CDR3 nucleotides are TGTGCCAGTAGGGCCTCGGGGCGCACAGATACGCAGTATTTT.

The V gene is TRBV6-1, the J gene TRBJ2-7, with 10 positions matching TRBD1. In germline, CDR1 is MNHNS, CDR2 SASEGT. This CDR3 is 16 amino acids long. Trimming cost V 4 bases and J 2 bases; bases outside gene matches: 8. CDR3 amino acids: CASSVRGGTGAYEQYF. Here the CDR3 DNA reads TGTGCCAGCAGTGTTAGAGGGGGGACAGGGGCCTACGAGCAGTACTTC.

The gene calls are TRBV6-1 and TRBJ2-1; 8 bases align to TRBD2. The CDR3 sequence is 15 residues long. Unmatched junction bases numbered 4, after V lost 3 bases and J lost 3 bases. Germline V gives CDR1 MNHNS, CDR2 SASEGT. In DNA form, the CDR3 reads TGTGCCAGCAGTGAGAGTAGCGGGGACTACAATGAGCAGTTCTTC. This encodes CASSESSGDYNEQFF.

The rearrangement uses TRBV5-1 and TRBJ2-1; 9 bases fit TRBD2. V trimming: 6 bases; J trimming: 2 bases; junction bases outside the gene matches: 3. The CDR3 totals 14 residues. The germline CDR1 and CDR2 sequences are SGHRS and YFSETQ. The CDR3, as DNA: TGCGCCAGCATGGCGGGGGGGGCCTACAATGAGCAGTTCTTC. Residues: CASMAGGAYNEQFF.

The rearrangement uses TRBV4-1 and TRBJ2-7, with a weak D call TRBD2 (6 bases). The CDR3 is made up of 14 amino acids. Trimming stripped 5 bases from V and 4 bases from J, with 15 bases between. Germline assignment: CDR1 MGHRA and CDR2 YSYEKL. Written as DNA, the CDR3 is TGCGCCAGCAGCGAACGGGACTTATTTTACGAGCAGTACTTC. Its protein is CASSERDLFYEQYF.

This clone was recorded many times. This chain joins TRBV6-5 and TRBJ2-1; TRBD2 might be the D (6 bases). Trimming left V 0 bases short and J 8 bases short, with 14 bases between. CDR1 is MNHEY and CDR2 is SVGAGI in the germline V gene. The CDR3 runs 15 residues. This CDR3 reads CASSYSGTPGDEQFF. The CDR3 DNA sequence: TGTGCCAGCAGTTACTCAGGGACTCCAGGCGATGAGCAGTTCTTC.

This clone appeared once. V gene TRBV11-2 combines with J gene TRBJ1-1, with D possibly TRBD1 on 5 matching bases. The CDR3 length is 15 residues. The V gene lost 1 base and the J gene lost 0 bases, with 9 bases spanning the gap. The germline CDR1 and CDR2 sequences are SGHAT and FQNNGV. The CDR3 region is CASSLGTGLNTEAFF. The CDR3 DNA is TGTGCCAGCAGCTTAGGCACAGGATTGAACACTGAAGCTTTCTTT.

This clone was seen a single time. This rearrangement joins TRBV7-9 to TRBJ1-6, with D uncertain. Looked up from germline, CDR1 is SEHNR and CDR2 is FQNEAQ (reference sequence). CDR3 length: 14 residues. The V gene lost 2 bases and the J gene lost 4 bases, with 6 bases spanning the gap. CDR3 nucleotides: TGTGCCAGCAGCTTACCGGGGTATAATTCACCCCTCCACTTT. Its translation: CASSLPGYNSPLHF. Full variable domain (missing parts from reference TRBV7-9 and TRBJ1-6): DTGVSQNPRHKITKRGQNVTFRCDPISEHNRLYWYRQTLGQGPEFLTYFQNEAQLEKSRLLSDRFSAERPKGSFSTLEIQRTEQGDSAMYLCASSLPGYNSPLHFGNGTRLTVT.

V is TRBV19 and J is TRBJ1-5; TRBD1 is a possible D gene (5 bases). From germline, CDR1 is LNHDA and CDR2 SQIVND (reference sequence). There are 15 residues in the CDR3. V was clipped by 3 bases and J by 6 bases, with 15 bases between them. The CDR3 sequence is CASSIGREAGQPQHF. CDR3 nucleotides: TGTGCCAGTAGTATTGGCAGGGAAGCAGGTCAGCCCCAGCATTTT.

The chain is built from TRBV15 and TRBJ1-2; 8 bases map to TRBD1. Germline-derived CDR1 and CDR2 are LNHNV and YYDKDF (reference sequence). J lost 3 bases, V lost 0 bases, and 6 bases had no gene match. The CDR3 runs 16 residues. The CDR3, as DNA: TGTGCCACCAGCAGAGATTTTGCAGGGGGCGACTATGGCTACACCTTC. This translates into CATSRDFAGGDYGYTF.

The CDR3 DNA reads TGCGCCAGCAGCCAAGTAGCCTCTAACAATGAGCAGTTCTTC. It specifies CASSQVASNNEQFF. The chain employs TRBV4-1 and TRBJ2-1; D is uncertain. This CDR3 contains 14 residues. V was shortened by 1 base and J by 5 bases, with 9 bases between the two germline ends. The germline gives CDR1 MGHRA, CDR2 YSYEKL.

V is TRBV11-2 and J is TRBJ2-7; D might be TRBD1 (6 bases). The germline V gene encodes CDR1 SGHAT and CDR2 FQNNGV. The CDR3 length is 14 residues. V was trimmed by 3 bases and J by 0 bases, leaving 9 bases between them. The CDR3 region is CASSLPGHSYEQYF. CDR3 sequence (DNA): TGTGCCAGCAGCTTGCCGGGACACTCCTACGAGCAGTACTTC.

The sample holds one count of this clone. This chain connects TRBV13 to TRBJ2-5, with D perhaps TRBD2 (6 bases). This CDR3 contains 13 residues. The V gene lost 5 bases and the J gene lost 5 bases, with 12 bases spanning the gap. Germline lookup yields CDR1 PRHDT and CDR2 FYEKMQ (reference sequence). The CDR3 nucleotides are TGTGCCAGCAGCCCACGGGGGTGGGAGACCCAGTACTTC. This sequence encodes CASSPRGWETQYF.